This T cell receptor (beta chain) emerged from a study of human T cells and chemical hapten exposure. Specified time point: pre-sensitization, week 0. Treatment given: therapeutic diphenylcyclopropenone sensitization with weekly scalp DPC. The authors extracted total RNA from unfractionated whole blood. Study findings and constraints: Following DPC sensitization, TCRs present above 1 in 1000 frequency showed no change.

MiXCR, run by TCRdb on the RACE reads, gives a single entry per CDR3 protein. Among some 330,000 distinct CDR3 sequences listed, 4.5% to 7% were seen once. This clonotype turned up a few times. The antigen is unknown. Trimming removed 8 bases from V and 0 bases from J, with 14 bases in between. This CDR3 has 15 amino acids. Germline V CDR1 and CDR2: SGHAT, FQNNGV. This chain joins TRBV11-2 and TRBJ1-3, with a weak D call TRBD1 (6 bases). Specimen: whole blood, collected in connection with sensitization to the hapten diphenylcyclopropenone (DPC). This receptor was obtained from a young woman with alopecia areata. Some clones in this sample may be carry-over from other donors' samples. CDR3 loop: CASSNQGYSGNTIYF. CDR3 DNA: TGTGCCAGCTCCAATCAGGGGTACTCTGGAAACACCATATATTTT. Together with reference TRBV11-2 and TRBJ1-3, the CDR3 gives the full variable domain: EAGVAQSPRYKIIEKRQSVAFWCNPISGHATLYWYQQILGQGPKLLIQFQNNGVVDDSQLPKDRFSAERLKGVDSTLKIQPAKLEDSAVYLCASSNQGYSGNTIYFGEGSWLTVV.